Listed below are T cell receptor beta chains from one sample, sequenced in a study of blood T cell repertoires in COVID-19. The protocol was immunoSEQ multiplex PCR, while the TCRdb copy is restricted to in-frame clones and leaves out a portion. The sample consists of more than 200,000 clones, 86% of them appearing once. What was sequenced was peripheral blood. The receptors shown here come from a man aged 30 to 45 with active or convalescent COVID-19. The CDR3 runs from the conserved cysteine through the conserved F or W. A D gene is named only where the DNA matches it firmly. A clone size is listed for some rows: how often the clone was seen (once, few, many), or a class if it is expanded.

J,size,D,V,CDR3,DNA
TRBJ2-7,NA,TRBD2,TRBV13,CASSSTETSGDSYEQYF,TGTGCCAGCAGCTCGACCGAGACTAGCGGGGATTCCTACGAGCAGTACTTC
TRBJ1-2,NA,TRBD1,TRBV29-1,CSVSGTGLYGYTF,TGCAGCGTCTCCGGGACAGGGTTATACGGCTACACCTTC
TRBJ2-1,NA,NA,TRBV2,CASSAATYNEQFF,TGTGCCAGCAGTGCAGCTACCTACAATGAGCAGTTCTTC
TRBJ1-1,NA,NA,TRBV30,CAWIPEGTAFF,TGTGCCTGGATTCCCGAGGGAACGGCTTTCTTT
TRBJ1-4,NA,TRBD1,TRBV4-1,CASSQKPPALPGQGADEKLFF,TGCGCCAGCAGCCAGAAGCCCCCTGCGCTTCCGGGACAGGGGGCAGACGAAAAACTGTTTTTT
TRBJ1-5,NA,NA,TRBV5-5,CASSLDIGGTWPQHF,TGTGCCAGCAGCTTGGATATTGGCGGCACTTGGCCCCAGCATTTT
TRBJ2-1,NA,TRBD2,TRBV5-1,CASSLGLASYNEQFF,TGCGCCAGCAGCCTCGGACTAGCAAGCTACAATGAGCAGTTCTTC
TRBJ1-1,NA,NA,TRBV28,CASSIGFETFF,TGTGCCAGCAGTATCGGTTTTGAAACTTTCTTT
TRBJ1-2,NA,NA,TRBV15,CATSRGEGLDGYTF,TGTGCCACCAGCAGGGGGGAGGGTTTGGATGGCTACACCTTC
TRBJ2-3,few,NA,TRBV20-1,CSASEPRWGGAYTQYF,TGCAGTGCTAGTGAGCCCCGTTGGGGGGGGGCGTATACGCAGTATTTT
TRBJ1-2,NA,NA,TRBV6-5,CASGTGNDGHYGYTF,TGTGCCAGCGGAACCGGGAATGATGGGCACTATGGCTACACCTTC
TRBJ1-6,NA,NA,TRBV2,CASSVEASTGYNSPLHF,TGTGCCAGCAGTGTTGAGGCGTCAACAGGATATAATTCACCCCTCCACTTT
TRBJ2-7,NA,NA,TRBV15,CATSSRGAREQYF,TGTGCCACCAGCAGCCGGGGGGCGAGGGAGCAGTACTTC
TRBJ2-7,NA,TRBD1,TRBV14,CASSQDWTGMGHEQYF,TGTGCCAGCAGCCAAGACTGGACAGGCATGGGCCACGAGCAGTACTTC
TRBJ1-6,NA,NA,TRBV9,CASSVGGGEHSPLHF,TGTGCCAGCAGCGTAGGTGGCGGAGAACATTCACCCCTCCACTTT
TRBJ1-5,NA,NA,TRBV7-2,CASSLSAAGGDQPQHF,TGTGCCAGCAGCTTATCGGCGGCCGGAGGGGATCAGCCCCAGCATTTT
TRBJ1-6,once,NA,TRBV5-1,CASSPGGAESPLHF,TGCGCCAGCAGCCCGGGGGGGGCAGAGTCACCCCTCCACTTT
TRBJ1-4,NA,NA,TRBV3-1/TRBV3-2,CASSRGELNEKLFF,TGTGCCAGCAGCCGGGGCGAACTTAATGAAAAACTGTTTTTT
TRBJ2-3,NA,NA,TRBV7-6,CASSLFPQVADTQYF,TGTGCCAGCAGCTTATTTCCCCAGGTTGCAGATACGCAGTATTTT
TRBJ1-4,NA,TRBD1,TRBV12-3/TRBV12-4,CASSPARGEKLFF,TGTGCCAGCAGCCCCGCCAGGGGGGAAAAACTGTTTTTT
TRBJ1-2,NA,NA,TRBV2,CASKYRPNYGYTF,TGTGCCAGCAAGTACAGACCTAACTATGGCTACACCTTC
TRBJ2-7,few,TRBD1,TRBV6-5,CAILGTGTVSYEQYF,TGTGCCATCCTGGGGACCGGGACAGTCTCCTACGAGCAGTACTTC
TRBJ2-1,NA,NA,TRBV7-6,CASSLVEVQGNNEQFF,TGTGCCAGCAGCTTAGTGGAGGTTCAGGGGAACAATGAGCAGTTCTTC
TRBJ2-7,NA,TRBD2,TRBV5-6,CASSLDLAGYWDEQYF,TGTGCCAGCAGCTTGGACCTAGCGGGGTATTGGGACGAGCAGTACTTC
TRBJ2-2,once,NA,TRBV18,CASSPSWSQEINTGELFF,TGTGCCAGCTCACCGTCATGGTCACAGGAGATTAACACCGGGGAGCTGTTTTTT
TRBJ2-1,once,NA,TRBV11-2,CASSLVGGAYNEQFF,TGTGCCAGCAGCTTAGTAGGGGGGGCCTACAATGAGCAGTTCTTC
TRBJ1-1,few,TRBD1,TRBV5-1,CASRETGGTEAFF,TGCGCCAGCAGGGAGACAGGGGGGACTGAAGCTTTCTTT